A selection of T cell receptor beta chains follows, all from one sample in a study of T-cell reconstitution after alpha-beta-depleted transplantation in children. TCRdb itself ran the PCR reads through MiXCR, one entry per CDR3 protein. This table holds about 460,000 distinct CDR3 sequences, roughly an eighth found once. Sequencing was performed on PBMCs from the stem cell graft donor, taken from the stem cell graft. These receptors all stem from a human donor who donated a stem cell graft to a child with combined immunodeficiency. Both conserved end residues are trimmed from each CDR3. Where a row states a size, it is once, few, many or the class of an expanded clone; other rows omit it.

J | V | size | CDR3
TRBJ1-1 | TRBV29-1 | NA | SESQGNTEAF
TRBJ2-2 | TRBV6-1 | NA | ASSLGTVTGELF
TRBJ2-7 | TRBV19 | NA | ASSIQGAIYEQY
TRBJ2-3 | TRBV6-5 | NA | ASSYSSMMASSTDTQY
TRBJ2-5 | TRBV9 | NA | ASSPGTSGTQETQY
TRBJ2-5 | TRBV9 | few | ASSRSEETQY
TRBJ1-6 | TRBV12-3/TRBV12-4 | few | ASSLRGTVDSPLH
TRBJ2-1 | TRBV7-2 | NA | ASSRAGTVIYNEQF
TRBJ2-7 | TRBV28 | NA | ASTPPGSSYEQY
TRBJ2-4 | TRBV12-3/TRBV12-4 | few | ASSSGLAGVAKNIQY
TRBJ2-4 | TRBV12-3/TRBV12-4 | NA | ASSFGAELAKNIQY
TRBJ1-1 | TRBV29-1 | NA | SVAGLGTEAF
TRBJ2-7 | TRBV5-1 | many | ASSLVGGAEQY
TRBJ2-7 | TRBV20-1 | few | SAVEGRGLGYEQY
TRBJ2-3 | TRBV7-2 | NA | ASSLVGVGLRTDTQY
TRBJ2-5 | TRBV20-1 | few | SATFQHQETQY
TRBJ2-1 | TRBV7-2 | few | ASRSTGHNEQF
TRBJ1-1 | TRBV27 | NA | ASSLTGGWDTEAF
TRBJ2-5 | TRBV18 | NA | ASSPGSMTQY
TRBJ2-2 | TRBV7-2 | many | ASGRGELF
TRBJ2-1 | TRBV6-2/TRBV6-3 | many | ASSYMGLGNEQF
TRBJ1-2 | TRBV11-2 | few | ASSLDAGDWGYT
TRBJ2-5 | TRBV10-3 | NA | AISEYGRPLRTQY
TRBJ2-5 | TRBV20-1 | NA | SARGLADYPQETQY
TRBJ2-3 | TRBV7-3 | many | ASSLNGGSGTQY
TRBJ2-1 | TRBV6-2/TRBV6-3 | few | ASSYGGREF
TRBJ1-5 | TRBV12-3/TRBV12-4 | NA | ASREQAINQPQH
TRBJ1-4 | TRBV7-2 | few | ASSFDRGENEKLF
TRBJ1-2 | TRBV6-2/TRBV6-3 | NA | AGNYGYT
TRBJ2-3 | TRBV20-1 | many | SARDPLARDTQY
TRBJ1-1 | TRBV11-2 | NA | ASSLDPGPLNTEAF
TRBJ1-1 | TRBV20-1 | NA | SATPQGVGTEAF
TRBJ1-1 | TRBV29-1 | many | SASGGQGTEAF
TRBJ2-2 | TRBV12-3/TRBV12-4 | many | ASSPWYGELF
TRBJ2-1 | TRBV2 | NA | TSSDSGASQFINYNEQF
TRBJ2-1 | TRBV4-1 | NA | ASSPGMAGEQF
TRBJ1-3 | TRBV12-3/TRBV12-4 | many | ASRAFGRVSGNTIY
TRBJ2-7 | TRBV20-1 | few | SGDGSSCYEQY
TRBJ2-5 | TRBV11-2 | many | ASALGTYQETQY
TRBJ2-7 | TRBV29-1 | NA | SVVAGAYEQY